This TCR beta chain stems from a study of T cell responses to AZD1222 COVID-19 vaccine. Overall study: It was second doses at about 4 or about 12 weeks that were pooled.

The CDR3 consists of 17 residues. The V and J ends lost 0 bases and 1 base, in that order; junction bases with no gene match: 7. The germline CDR1 and CDR2 sequences are LGHNT and FRNRAP. Sequencing was performed with immunoSEQ multiplex PCR; in TCRdb, only in-frame clones are kept and a portion is missing. Of roughly 150,000 clones listed, about 93% are singletons. The specimen comprised peripheral blood, sampled on day 0 of AZD1222 vaccination. This clonotype was obtained from an adult in good health. The rearrangement uses TRBV12-5 and TRBJ1-1; 8 bases line up with TRBD1. The DNA of the CDR3 is TGTGCTAGTGGTTTGGTAGGCCACAGGGGGGCGAACACTGAAGCTTTCTTT. It translates to CASGLVGHRGANTEAFF.